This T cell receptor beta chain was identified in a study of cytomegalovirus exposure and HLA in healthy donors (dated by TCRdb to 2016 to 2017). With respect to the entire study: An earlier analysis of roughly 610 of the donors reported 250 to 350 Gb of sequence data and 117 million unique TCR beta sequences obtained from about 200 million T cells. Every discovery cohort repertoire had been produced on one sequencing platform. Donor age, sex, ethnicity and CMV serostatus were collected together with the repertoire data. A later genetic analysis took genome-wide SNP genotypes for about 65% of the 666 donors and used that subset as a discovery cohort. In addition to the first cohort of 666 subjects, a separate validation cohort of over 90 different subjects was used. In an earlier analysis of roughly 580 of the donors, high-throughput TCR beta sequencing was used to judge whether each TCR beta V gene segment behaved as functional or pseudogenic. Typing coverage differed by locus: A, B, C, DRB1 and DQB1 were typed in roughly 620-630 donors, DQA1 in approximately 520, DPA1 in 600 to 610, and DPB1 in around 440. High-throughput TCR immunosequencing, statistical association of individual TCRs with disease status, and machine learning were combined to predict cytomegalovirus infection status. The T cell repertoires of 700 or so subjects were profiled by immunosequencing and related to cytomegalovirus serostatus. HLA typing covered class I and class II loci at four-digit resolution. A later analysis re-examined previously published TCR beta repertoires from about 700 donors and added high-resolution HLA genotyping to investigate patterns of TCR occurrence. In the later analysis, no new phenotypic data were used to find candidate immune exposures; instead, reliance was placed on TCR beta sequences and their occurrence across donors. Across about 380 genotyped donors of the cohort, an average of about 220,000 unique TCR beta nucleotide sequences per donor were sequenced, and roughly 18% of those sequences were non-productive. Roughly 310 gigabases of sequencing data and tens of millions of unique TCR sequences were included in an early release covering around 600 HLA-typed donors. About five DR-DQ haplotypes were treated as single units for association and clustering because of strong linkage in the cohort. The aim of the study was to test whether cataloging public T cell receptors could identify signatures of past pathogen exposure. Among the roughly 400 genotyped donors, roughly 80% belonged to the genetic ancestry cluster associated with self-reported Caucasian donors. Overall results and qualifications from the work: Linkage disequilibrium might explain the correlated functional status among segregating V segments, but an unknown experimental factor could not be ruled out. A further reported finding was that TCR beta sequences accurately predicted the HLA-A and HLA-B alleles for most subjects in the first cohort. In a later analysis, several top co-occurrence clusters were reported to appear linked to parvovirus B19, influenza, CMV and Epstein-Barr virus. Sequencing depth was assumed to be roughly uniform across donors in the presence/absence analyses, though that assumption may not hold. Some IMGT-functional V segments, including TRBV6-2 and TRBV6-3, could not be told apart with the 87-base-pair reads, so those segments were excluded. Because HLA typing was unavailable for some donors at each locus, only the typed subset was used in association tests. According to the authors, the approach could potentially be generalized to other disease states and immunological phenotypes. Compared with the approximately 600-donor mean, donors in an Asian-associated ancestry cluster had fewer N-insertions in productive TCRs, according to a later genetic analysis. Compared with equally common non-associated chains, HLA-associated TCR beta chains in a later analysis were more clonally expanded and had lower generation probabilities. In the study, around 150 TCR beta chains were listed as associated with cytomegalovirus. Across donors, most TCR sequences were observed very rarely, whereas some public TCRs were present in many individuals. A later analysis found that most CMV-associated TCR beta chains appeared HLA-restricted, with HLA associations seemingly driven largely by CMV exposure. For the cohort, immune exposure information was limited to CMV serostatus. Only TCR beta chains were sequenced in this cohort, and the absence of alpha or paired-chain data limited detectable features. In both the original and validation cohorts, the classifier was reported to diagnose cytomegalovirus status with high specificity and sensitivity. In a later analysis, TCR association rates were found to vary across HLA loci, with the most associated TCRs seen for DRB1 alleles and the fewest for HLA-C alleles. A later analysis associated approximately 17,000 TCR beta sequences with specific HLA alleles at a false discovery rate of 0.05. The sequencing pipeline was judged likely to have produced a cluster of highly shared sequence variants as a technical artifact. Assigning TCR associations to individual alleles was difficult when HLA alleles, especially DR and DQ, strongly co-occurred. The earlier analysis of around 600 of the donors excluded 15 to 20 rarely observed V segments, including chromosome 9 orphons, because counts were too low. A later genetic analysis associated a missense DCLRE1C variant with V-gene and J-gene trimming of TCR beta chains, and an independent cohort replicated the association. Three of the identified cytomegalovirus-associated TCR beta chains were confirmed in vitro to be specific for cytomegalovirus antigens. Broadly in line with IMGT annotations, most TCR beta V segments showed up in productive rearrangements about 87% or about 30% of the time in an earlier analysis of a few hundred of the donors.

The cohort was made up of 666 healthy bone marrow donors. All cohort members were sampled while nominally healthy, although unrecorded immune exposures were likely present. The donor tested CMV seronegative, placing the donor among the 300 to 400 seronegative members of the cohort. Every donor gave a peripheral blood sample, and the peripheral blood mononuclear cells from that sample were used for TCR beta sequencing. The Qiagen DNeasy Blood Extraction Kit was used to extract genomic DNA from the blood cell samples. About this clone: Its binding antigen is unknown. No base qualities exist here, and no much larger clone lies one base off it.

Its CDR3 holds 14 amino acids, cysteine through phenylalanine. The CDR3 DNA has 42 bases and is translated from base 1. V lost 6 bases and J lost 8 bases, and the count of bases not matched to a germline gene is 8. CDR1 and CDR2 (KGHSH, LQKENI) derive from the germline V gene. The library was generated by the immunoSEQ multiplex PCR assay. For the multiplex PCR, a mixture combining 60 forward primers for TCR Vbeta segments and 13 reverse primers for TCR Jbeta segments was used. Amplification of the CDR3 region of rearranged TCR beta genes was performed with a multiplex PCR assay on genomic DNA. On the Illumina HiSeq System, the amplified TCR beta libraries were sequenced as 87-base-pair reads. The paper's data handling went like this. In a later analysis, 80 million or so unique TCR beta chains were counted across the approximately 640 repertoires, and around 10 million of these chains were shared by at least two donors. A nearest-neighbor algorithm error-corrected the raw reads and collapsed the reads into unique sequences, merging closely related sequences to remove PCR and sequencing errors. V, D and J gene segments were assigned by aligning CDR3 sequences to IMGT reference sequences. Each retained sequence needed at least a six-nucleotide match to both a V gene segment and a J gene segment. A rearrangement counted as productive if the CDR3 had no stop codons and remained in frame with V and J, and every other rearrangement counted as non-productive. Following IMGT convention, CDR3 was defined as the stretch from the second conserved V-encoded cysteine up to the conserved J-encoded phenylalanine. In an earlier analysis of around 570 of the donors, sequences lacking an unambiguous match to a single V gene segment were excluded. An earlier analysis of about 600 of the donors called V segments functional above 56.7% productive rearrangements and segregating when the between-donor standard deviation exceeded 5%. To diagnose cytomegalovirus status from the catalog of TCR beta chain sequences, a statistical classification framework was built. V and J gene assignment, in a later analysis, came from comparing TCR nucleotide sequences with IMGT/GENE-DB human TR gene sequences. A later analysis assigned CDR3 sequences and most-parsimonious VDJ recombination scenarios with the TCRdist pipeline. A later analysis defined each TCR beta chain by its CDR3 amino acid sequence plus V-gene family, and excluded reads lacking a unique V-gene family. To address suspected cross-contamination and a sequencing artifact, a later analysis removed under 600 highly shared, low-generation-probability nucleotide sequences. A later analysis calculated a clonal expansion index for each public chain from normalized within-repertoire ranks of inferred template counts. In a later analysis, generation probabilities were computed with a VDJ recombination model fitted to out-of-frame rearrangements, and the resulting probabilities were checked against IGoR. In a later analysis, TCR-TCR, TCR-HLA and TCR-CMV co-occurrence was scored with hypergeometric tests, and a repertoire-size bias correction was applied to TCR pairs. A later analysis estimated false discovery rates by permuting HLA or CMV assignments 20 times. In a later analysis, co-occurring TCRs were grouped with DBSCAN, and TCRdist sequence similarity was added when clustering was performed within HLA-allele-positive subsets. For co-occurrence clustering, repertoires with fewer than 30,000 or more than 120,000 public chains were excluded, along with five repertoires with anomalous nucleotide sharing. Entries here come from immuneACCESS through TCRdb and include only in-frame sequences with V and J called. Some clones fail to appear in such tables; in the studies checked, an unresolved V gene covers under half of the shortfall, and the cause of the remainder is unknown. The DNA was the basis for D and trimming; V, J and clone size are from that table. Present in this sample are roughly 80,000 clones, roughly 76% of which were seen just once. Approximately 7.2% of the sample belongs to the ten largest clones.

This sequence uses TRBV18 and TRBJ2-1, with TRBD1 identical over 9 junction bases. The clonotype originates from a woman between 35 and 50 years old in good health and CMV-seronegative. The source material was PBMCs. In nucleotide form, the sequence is TGTGCCAGCTCCCCAACAGGGGGCGGAGATGAGCAGTTCTTC. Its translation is CASSPTGGGDEQFF.